The clone carrying this TCR beta chain was found a few times. Its antigen is still unknown. The CDR3 covers 19 residues. V lost 2 bases to trimming and J lost 1 base; unmatched junction nucleotides: 13. Germline CDR1 SEHNR, CDR2 FQNEAQ (reference sequence). PCR involved 60 Vbeta and 13 Jbeta primers. Only in-frame clones appear in the TCRdb table, and some are missing; sequencing was by immunoSEQ multiplex PCR. The sample shows about 160,000 clones, roughly 84% of them seen only once. This entry comes from a study of cytomegalovirus exposure and HLA in healthy donors. Study-wide results and caveats: Most of the TCR beta V segments (in an earlier analysis) were productive either about 90% or about 30% of the time. Follow-up analysis later connected one missense variant in DCLRE1C with trimming of TCR beta V- and J-genes. Testing in vitro showed a few CMV-associated chains specific for CMV antigens.

The V and J genes are TRBV7-9 and TRBJ1-3, with 8 bases lining up with TRBD1. The sequence was collected from a man aged 25 to 45 in good health and CMV-seronegative. Sequencing was performed on PBMCs. CDR3 nucleotides: TGTGCCAGCAGCTTACCACCAAAGGGACAGGAGACTTCTGGAAACACCATATATTTT. Residues: CASSLPPKGQETSGNTIYF.